The clone carrying this T cell receptor (beta chain) was recorded at least ten times. Via MiXCR, TCRdb re-called the RT-PCR reads, giving one row per CDR3 protein. Counted here are more than 600,000 distinct CDR3 sequences, 13% to 15% occurring once; the ten biggest clones make up 3% to 4.5%. The J segment lost 4 bases and the V segment lost 0 bases, leaving 6 bases of the junction unmatched. The CDR3 extends over 15 amino acids. Looked up from germline, CDR1 is LGHDT and CDR2 is YNNKEL (reference sequence). Sequencing was performed on memory CD4+ T cells from blood. The receptor comes from a female donor in good health, serving as a healthy control. J is TRBJ2-7 and V is TRBV3-1, with 7 bases aligning to TRBD2. This CDR3 reads CASSQEGLAVYEQYF. The DNA of the CDR3 is TGTGCCAGCAGCCAAGAAGGGCTAGCGGTATACGAGCAGTACTTC.